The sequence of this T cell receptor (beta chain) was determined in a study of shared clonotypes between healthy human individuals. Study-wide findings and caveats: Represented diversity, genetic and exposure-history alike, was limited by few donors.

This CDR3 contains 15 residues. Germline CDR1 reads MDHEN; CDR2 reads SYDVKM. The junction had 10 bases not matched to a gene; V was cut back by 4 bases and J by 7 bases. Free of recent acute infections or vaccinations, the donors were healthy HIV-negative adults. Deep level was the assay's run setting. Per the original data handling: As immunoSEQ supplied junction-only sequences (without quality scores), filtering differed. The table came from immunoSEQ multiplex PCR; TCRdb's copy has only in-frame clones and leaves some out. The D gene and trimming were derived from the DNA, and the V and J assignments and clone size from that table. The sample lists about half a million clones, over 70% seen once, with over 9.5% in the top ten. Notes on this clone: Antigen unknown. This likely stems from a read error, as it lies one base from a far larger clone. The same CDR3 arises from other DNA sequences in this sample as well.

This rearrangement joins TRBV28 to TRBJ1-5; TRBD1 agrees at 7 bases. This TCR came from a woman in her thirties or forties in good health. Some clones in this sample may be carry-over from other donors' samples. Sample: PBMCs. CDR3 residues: CASSSPEGAGQPQHF. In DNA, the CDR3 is TGTGCCAGCAGTTCCCCGGAGGGGGCAGGCCAGCCCCAGCATTTT.